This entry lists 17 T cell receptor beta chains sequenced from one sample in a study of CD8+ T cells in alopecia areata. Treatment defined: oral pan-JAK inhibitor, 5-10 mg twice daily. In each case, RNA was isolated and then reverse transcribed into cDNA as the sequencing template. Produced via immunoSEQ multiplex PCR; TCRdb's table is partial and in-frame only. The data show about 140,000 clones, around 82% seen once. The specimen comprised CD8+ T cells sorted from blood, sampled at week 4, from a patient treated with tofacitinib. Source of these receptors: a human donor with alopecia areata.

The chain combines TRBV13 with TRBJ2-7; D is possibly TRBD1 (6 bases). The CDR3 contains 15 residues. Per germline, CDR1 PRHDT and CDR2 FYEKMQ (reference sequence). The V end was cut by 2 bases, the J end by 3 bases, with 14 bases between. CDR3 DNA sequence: TGTGCCAGCAGCTTACAGGGGACCTACATCTACGAGCAGTACTTC. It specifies CASSLQGTYIYEQYF.

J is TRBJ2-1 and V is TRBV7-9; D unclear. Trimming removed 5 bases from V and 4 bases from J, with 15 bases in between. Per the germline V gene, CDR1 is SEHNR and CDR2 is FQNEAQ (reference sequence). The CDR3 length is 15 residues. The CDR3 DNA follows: TGTGCCAGCAGCCCCGGTTCCCTGGGGTACAATGAGCAGTTCTTC. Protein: CASSPGSLGYNEQFF.

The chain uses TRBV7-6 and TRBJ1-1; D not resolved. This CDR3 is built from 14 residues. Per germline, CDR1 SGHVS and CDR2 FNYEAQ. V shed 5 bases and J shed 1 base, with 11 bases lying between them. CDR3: CASSRNPSNTEAFF. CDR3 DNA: TGTGCCAGCAGCCGCAACCCATCGAACACTGAAGCTTTCTTT.

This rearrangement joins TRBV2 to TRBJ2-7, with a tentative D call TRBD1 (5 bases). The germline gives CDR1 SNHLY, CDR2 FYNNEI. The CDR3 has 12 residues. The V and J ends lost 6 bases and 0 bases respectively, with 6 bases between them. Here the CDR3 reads CASRGDSYEQYF. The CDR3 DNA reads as TGTGCCAGCAGAGGGGACTCCTACGAGCAGTACTTC. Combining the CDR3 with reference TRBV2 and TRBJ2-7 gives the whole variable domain EPEVTQTPSHQVTQMGQEVILRCVPISNHLYFYWYRQILGQKVEFLVSFYNNEISEKSEIFDDQFSVERPDGSNFTLKIRSTKLEDSAMYFCASRGDSYEQYFGPGTRLTVT.

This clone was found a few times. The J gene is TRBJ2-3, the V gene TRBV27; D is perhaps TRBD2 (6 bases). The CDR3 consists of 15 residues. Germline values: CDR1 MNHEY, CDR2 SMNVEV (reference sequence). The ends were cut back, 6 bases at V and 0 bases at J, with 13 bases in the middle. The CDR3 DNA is TGTGCCAGCAGCATCGGGACTTTTAGCACAGATACGCAGTATTTT. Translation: CASSIGTFSTDTQYF.

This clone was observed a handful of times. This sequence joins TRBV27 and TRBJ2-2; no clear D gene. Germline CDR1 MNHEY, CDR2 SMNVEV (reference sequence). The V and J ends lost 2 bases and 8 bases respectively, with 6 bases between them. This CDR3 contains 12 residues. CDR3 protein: CASSLVSGELFF. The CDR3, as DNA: TGTGCCAGCAGTTTAGTCTCGGGGGAGCTGTTTTTT.

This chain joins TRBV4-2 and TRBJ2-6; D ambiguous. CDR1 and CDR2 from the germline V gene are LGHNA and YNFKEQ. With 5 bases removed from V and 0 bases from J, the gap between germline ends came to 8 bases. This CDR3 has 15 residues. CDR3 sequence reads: CASSGDHSGANVLTF. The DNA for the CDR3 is TGTGCCAGCAGCGGAGACCACTCTGGGGCCAACGTCCTGACTTTC.

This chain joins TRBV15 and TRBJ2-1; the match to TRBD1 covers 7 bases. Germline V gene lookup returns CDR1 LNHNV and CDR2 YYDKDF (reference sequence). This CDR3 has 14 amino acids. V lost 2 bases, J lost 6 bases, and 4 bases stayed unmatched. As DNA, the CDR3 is TGTGCCACCAGCAGAACCGGGACAGTCAATGAGCAGTTCTTC. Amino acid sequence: CATSRTGTVNEQFF.

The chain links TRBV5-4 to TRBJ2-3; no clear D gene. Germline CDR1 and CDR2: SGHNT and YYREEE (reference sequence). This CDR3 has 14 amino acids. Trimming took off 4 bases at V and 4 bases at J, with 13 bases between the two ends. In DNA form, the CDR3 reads TGTGCCAGCAGCCCCGGACCAGGTGCAGATACGCAGTATTTT. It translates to CASSPGPGADTQYF.

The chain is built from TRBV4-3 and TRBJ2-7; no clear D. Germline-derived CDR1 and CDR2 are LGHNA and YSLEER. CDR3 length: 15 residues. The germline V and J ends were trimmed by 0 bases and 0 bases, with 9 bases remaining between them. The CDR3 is CASSQDSDLSYEQYF. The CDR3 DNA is TGCGCCAGCAGCCAAGATTCGGACCTCTCCTACGAGCAGTACTTC.

The CDR3 loop is CASSPETGSNSPLHF. The CDR3 DNA is TGTGCCAGCTCACCAGAGACAGGGAGTAATTCACCCCTCCACTTT. This rearrangement joins TRBV18 to TRBJ1-6; 7 bases line up with TRBD1. J lost 6 bases, V lost 2 bases, and 4 bases had no gene match. This CDR3 has 15 amino acids. Germline assignment: CDR1 KGHSH and CDR2 LQKENI.

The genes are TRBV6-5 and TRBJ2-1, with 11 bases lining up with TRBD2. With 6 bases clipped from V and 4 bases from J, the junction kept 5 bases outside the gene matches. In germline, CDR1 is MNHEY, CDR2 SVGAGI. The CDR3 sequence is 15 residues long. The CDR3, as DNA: TGTGCCAGCAGCCGTAGCGGGGGGGCTTACAATGAGCAGTTCTTC. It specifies CASSRSGGAYNEQFF.

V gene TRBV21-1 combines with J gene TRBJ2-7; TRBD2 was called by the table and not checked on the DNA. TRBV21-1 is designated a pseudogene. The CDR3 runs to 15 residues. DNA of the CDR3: TGTGCCAGCACGGGACGGGAGGCACGAATCTACGAGCAGTACTTC. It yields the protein CASTGREARIYEQYF.

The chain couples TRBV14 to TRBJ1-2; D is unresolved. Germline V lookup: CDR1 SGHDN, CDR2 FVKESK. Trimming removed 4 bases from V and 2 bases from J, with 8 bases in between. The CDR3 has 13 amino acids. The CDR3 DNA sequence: TGTGCCAGCAGCCTTTCGGGGAACTATGGCTACACCTTC. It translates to CASSLSGNYGYTF.

CDR3 DNA sequence: TGTGCCAGCAGCATCGGGACTAGCGGGGGGGAGGAAGATACGCAGTATTTT. It codes for CASSIGTSGGEEDTQYF. The chain is built from TRBV5-4 and TRBJ2-3; TRBD2 agrees at 16 bases. The CDR3 is 17 residues long. V lost 4 bases and J lost 5; bases outside the gene matches: 7. Germline lookup yields CDR1 SGHNT and CDR2 YYREEE (reference sequence). Looking up the rest from reference TRBV5-4 and TRBJ2-3 gives the full variable domain: ETGVTQSPTHLIKTRGQQVTLRCSSQSGHNTVSWYQQALGQGPQFIFQYYREEENGRGNFPPRFSGLQFPNYSSELNVNALELDDSALYLCASSIGTSGGEEDTQYFGPGTRLTVL.

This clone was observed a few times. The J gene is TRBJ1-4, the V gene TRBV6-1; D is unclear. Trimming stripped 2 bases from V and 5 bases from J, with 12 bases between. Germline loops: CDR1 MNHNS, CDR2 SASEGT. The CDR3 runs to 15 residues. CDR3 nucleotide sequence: TGTGCCAGCAGTGAATGGGAAGTCTGGAATGAAAAACTGTTTTTT. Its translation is CASSEWEVWNEKLFF.

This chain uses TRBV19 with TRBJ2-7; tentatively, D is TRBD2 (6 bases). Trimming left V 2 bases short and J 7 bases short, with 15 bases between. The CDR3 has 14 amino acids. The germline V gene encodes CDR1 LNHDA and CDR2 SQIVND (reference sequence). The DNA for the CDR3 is TGTGCCAGTAGTATACTCGGTCGGGGAGGAGAGCAGTACTTC. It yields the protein CASSILGRGGEQYF.